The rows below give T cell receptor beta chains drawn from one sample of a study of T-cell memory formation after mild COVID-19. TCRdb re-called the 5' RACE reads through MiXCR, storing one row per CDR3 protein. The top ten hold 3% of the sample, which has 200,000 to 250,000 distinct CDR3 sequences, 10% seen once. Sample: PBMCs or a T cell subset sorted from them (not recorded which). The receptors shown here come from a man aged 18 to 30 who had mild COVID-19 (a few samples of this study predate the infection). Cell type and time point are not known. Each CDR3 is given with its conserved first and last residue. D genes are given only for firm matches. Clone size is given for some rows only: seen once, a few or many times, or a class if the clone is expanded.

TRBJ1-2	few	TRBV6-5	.	TGTGCCAGCAGTTACGACAACAACTATGGCTACACCTTC	CASSYDNNYGYTF
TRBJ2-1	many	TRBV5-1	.	TGCGCCAGCACCGGGACCGTAAACTCCAATGAGCAGTTCTTC	CASTGTVNSNEQFF
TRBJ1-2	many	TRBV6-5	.	TGTGCCAGCAGCCAGACCGGCGGCTATGGCTACACCTTC	CASSQTGGYGYTF
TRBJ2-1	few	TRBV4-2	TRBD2	TGTGCCAGCAGCCAAGCCCTTTTCGCGGGGGACTACAATGAGCAGTTCTTC	CASSQALFAGDYNEQFF
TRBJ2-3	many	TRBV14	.	TGTGCCAGCAGCCCTACGCCAAGTACGCAGTATTTT	CASSPTPSTQYF
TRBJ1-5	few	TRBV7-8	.	TGTGCCAGCAGCTTACCACAGGGTAGCAATCAGCCCCAGCATTTT	CASSLPQGSNQPQHF
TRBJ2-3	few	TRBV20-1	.	TGCAGTGCTGAACGAGGAGGACACACAGATACGCAGTATTTT	CSAERGGHTDTQYF
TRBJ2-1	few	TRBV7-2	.	TGTGCCAGCAGCTGGACAGCTAGCAATGAGCAGTTCTTC	CASSWTASNEQFF
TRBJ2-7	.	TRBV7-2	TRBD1	TGTGCCAGCAGCTCCGGACAGGGACTCTACGAGCAGTACTTC	CASSSGQGLYEQYF
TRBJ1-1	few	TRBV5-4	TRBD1	TGTGCCAGCAGCCCCGGACAGGGAGTGAACACTGAAGCTTTCTTT	CASSPGQGVNTEAFF
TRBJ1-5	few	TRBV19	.	TGTGCCAGTAGTCCACGGGTGGGCCAGCCCCAGCATTTT	CASSPRVGQPQHF
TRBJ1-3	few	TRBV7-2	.	TGTGCCAGCAGCTTATCTTCCCAAGGGAACACCATATATTTT	CASSLSSQGNTIYF
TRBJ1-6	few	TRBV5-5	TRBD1	TGTGCCAGCAGCTCGGACAGGTGGGATTCACCCCTCCACTTT	CASSSDRWDSPLHF
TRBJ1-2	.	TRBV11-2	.	TGTGCCAGCAGCTTAGTCCAGTCCCGAATTTACTATGGCTACACCTTC	CASSLVQSRIYYGYTF
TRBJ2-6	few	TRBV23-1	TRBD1	TGCGCCAGCAGTCAGGACAGGCGTTACTCTGGGGCCAACGTCCTGACTTTC	CASSQDRRYSGANVLTF
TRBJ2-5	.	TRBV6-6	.	TGTGCCAGCAGTGTCCCGGGACTTAAAGAGACCCAGTACTTC	CASSVPGLKETQYF
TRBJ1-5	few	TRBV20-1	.	TGCAGTGCTAGAAGGACAGGCAATCAGCCCCAGCATTTT	CSARRTGNQPQHF
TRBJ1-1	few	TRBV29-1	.	TGCAGCGTTGAAGACGTCCACACTGAAGCTTTCTTT	CSVEDVHTEAFF
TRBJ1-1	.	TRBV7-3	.	TGTGCCAGCAGCTTACAGGGTCGGAGGCCCACTGAAGCTTTCTTT	CASSLQGRRPTEAFF
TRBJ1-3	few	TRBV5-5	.	TGTGCCAGCAGCCGGAACAGGGTAGGGTCTGGAAACACCATATATTTT	CASSRNRVGSGNTIYF
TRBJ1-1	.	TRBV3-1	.	TGTGCCAGCAGCCCCCGGGTAACCTCGGCCGAAGCTTTCTTT	CASSPRVTSAEAFF
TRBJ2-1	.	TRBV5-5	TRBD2	TGTGCCAGCAGCTCCTTAGGGACTAGCGGGGGGGCCGTGCAGTTCTTC	CASSSLGTSGGAVQFF
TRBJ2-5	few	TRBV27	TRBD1	TGTGCCAGCAAGGGACAGGCTCAAGAGACCCAGTACTTC	CASKGQAQETQYF
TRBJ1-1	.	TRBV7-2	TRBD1	TGTGCCAGCAGCTTCGCAGGGGGCATGACTGAAGCTTTCTTT	CASSFAGGMTEAFF
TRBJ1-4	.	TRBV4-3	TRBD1	TGCGCCAGCAGCCAACAGACAGGGATTGTGGAAAAACTGTTTTTT	CASSQQTGIVEKLFF
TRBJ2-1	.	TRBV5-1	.	TGTGCCAGCAGCGTAGTTGGTACTCCCTACAATGAGCAGTTCTTC	CASSVVGTPYNEQFF
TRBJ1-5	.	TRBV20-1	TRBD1	TGCAGTGCTAGTGCCCGGACAGGACGTAATCAGCCCCAGCATTTT	CSASARTGRNQPQHF
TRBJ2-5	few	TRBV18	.	TGTGCCAGCTCACCACCGGGGGCGCCTAAAGAGACCCAGTACTTC	CASSPPGAPKETQYF
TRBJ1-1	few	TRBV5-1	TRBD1	TGCGCCAGCAGCCCCAGGGGGTGGGGGCGCGGCACTGAAGCTTTCTTT	CASSPRGWGRGTEAFF
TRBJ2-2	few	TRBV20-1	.	TGCAGTGCTAGAGGCACGGGGCACGGGGAGCTGTTTTTT	CSARGTGHGELFF
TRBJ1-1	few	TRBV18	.	TGTGCCAGCTCACGCCCGGCGCTCACTGAAGCTTTCTTT	CASSRPALTEAFF
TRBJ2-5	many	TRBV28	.	TGTGCCAGCAGTTTAATTTGGGTGGGACAACACCAAGAGACCCAGTACTTC	CASSLIWVGQHQETQYF
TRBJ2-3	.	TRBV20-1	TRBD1	TGCAGTGCTATTCAACAGGGGACAGATACGCAGTATTTT	CSAIQQGTDTQYF
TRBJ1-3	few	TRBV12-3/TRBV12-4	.	TGTGCCAGCAGCCTCAGACTGGGCGGAAACACCATATATTTT	CASSLRLGGNTIYF
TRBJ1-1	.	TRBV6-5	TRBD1	TGTGCCAGCAGAGAACAGGGGGGGGGCGACACTGAAGCTTTCTTT	CASREQGGGDTEAFF
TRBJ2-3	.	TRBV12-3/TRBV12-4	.	TGTGCCAGCAGGCGACAGGATGGGGCCGCAGATACGCAGTATTTT	CASRRQDGAADTQYF
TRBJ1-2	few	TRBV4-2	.	TGTGCCAGCAGCCAGGAATCGACAGAGTACTATGGCTACACCTTC	CASSQESTEYYGYTF
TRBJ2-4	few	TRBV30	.	TGTGCCTGGAGTGTCGTAGGGGGGCCTAACATTCAGTACTTC	CAWSVVGGPNIQYF
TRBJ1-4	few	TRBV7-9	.	TGTGCCAGCACTAAGACTCTCCCAACTAATGAAAAACTGTTTTTT	CASTKTLPTNEKLFF
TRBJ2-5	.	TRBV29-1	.	TGCAGCGTTGTCAGAACCCAAGAGACCCAGTACTTC	CSVVRTQETQYF
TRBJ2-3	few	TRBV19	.	TGTGCCACCCGAGGAAGGGGGTCGGATACGCAGTATTTT	CATRGRGSDTQYF
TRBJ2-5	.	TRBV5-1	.	TGCGCCAGCAGCGACCGGGGCTCACGGGAAGAGACCCAGTACTTC	CASSDRGSREETQYF
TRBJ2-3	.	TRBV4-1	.	TGCGCCAGCAGCCACCCGCGCACAGATACGCAGTATTTT	CASSHPRTDTQYF
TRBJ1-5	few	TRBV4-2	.	TGTGCCAGCAGCCAAGATCTTCTCAGGGCCCGCAATCAGCCCCAGCATTTT	CASSQDLLRARNQPQHF
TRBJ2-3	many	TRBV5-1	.	TGCGCCAGCAGCTTGATGCGAAAAACTAGCACAGATACGCAGTATTTT	CASSLMRKTSTDTQYF